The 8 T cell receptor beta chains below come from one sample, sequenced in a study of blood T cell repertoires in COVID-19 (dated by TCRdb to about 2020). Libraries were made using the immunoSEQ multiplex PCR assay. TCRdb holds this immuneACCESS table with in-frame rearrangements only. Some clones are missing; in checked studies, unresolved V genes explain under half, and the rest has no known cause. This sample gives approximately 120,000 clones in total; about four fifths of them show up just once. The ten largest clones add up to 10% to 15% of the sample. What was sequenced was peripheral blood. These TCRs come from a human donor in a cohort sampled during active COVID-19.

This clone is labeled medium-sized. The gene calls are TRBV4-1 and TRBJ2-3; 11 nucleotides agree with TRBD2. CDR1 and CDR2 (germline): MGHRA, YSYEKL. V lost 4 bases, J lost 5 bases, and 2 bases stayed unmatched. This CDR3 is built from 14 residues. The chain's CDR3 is CASSLAGGIDTQYF. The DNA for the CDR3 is TGCGCCAGCAGCCTAGCGGGGGGGATAGATACGCAGTATTTT.

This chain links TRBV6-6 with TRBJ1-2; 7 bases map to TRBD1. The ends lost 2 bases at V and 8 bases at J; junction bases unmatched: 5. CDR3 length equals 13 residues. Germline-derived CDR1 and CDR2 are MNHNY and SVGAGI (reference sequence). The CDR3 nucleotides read TGTGCCAGCAGTTACAGGGGGCTCCTAGGCTACACCTTC. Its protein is CASSYRGLLGYTF.

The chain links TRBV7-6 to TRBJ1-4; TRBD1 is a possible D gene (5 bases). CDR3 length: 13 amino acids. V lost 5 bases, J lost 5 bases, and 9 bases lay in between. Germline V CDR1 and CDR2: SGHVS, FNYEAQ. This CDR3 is CASSQDRNEKLFF. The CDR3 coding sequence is TGTGCCAGCAGCCAAGACAGAAATGAAAAACTGTTTTTT.

CDR3 amino acids: CASSLVGFTSGGRTDTQYF. For the CDR3, the DNA is TGCGCCAGCAGCTTGGTCGGCTTCACTAGCGGGGGACGCACAGATACGCAGTATTTT. The chain employs TRBV5-1 and TRBJ2-3; TRBD2 matches 11 bases. The CDR3 totals 19 residues. The junction had 10 bases not matched to a gene; V was cut back by 0 bases and J by 1 base. Germline V gene data show CDR1 as SGHRS and CDR2 as YFSETQ.

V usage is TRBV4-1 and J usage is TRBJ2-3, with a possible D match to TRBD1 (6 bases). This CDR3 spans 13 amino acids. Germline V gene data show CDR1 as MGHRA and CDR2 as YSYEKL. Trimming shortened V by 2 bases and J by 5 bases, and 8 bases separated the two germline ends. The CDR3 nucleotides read TGCGCCAGCAGCCAACCAGGGGAAGATACGCAGTATTTT. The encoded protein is CASSQPGEDTQYF.

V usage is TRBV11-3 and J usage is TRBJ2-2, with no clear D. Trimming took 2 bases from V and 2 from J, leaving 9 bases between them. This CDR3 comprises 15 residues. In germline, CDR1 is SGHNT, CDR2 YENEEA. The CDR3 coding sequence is TGTGCCAGCAGCTTAAGCGCAGAAAACACCGGGGAGCTGTTTTTT. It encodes CASSLSAENTGELFF.

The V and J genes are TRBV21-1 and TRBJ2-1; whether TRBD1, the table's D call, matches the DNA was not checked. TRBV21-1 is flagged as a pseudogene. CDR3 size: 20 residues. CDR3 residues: CASSGPRDRDTSGGYNEQFF. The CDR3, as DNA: TGTGCCAGCAGCGGGCCCCGGGACAGGGATACAAGCGGGGGCTACAATGAGCAGTTCTTC.

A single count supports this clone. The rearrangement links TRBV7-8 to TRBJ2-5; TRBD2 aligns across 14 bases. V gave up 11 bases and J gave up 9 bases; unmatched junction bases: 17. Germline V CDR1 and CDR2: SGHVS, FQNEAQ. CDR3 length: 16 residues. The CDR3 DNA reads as TGTGCCTCACACCGAGGACTAGCGGGGGGCTACGGGGCCCAGTACTTC. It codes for CASHRGLAGGYGAQYF.